These 27 T cell receptor beta chains originate from one sample sequenced in a study of T cell clonotyping in hematopoietic cell transplantation. Measured with immunoSEQ multiplex PCR; TCRdb has only the in-frame clones, and not every one. The sample includes over 9,500 clones, more than 85% seen only once; the top ten take 0.7% to 0.95%. The sequencing sample was made of peripheral blood mononuclear cells. All receptors come from a woman aged 45-60 years in good health. Some clones in this sample may be carry-over from other donors' samples.

The gene calls are TRBV7-8 and TRBJ1-2, with 7 bases lining up with TRBD1. From germline, CDR1 is SGHVS and CDR2 FQNEAQ. The CDR3 sequence is 14 residues long. The junction had 7 bases not matched to a gene; V was cut back by 5 bases and J by 4 bases. CDR3 amino acids: CASSPTGTVYGYTF. CDR3 in DNA: TGTGCCAGCAGCCCGACAGGGACGGTCTATGGCTACACCTTC.

The chain joins TRBV7-8 to TRBJ1-5; no reliable D call. Trimming removed 1 base from V and 6 bases from J, with 7 bases in between. From germline, CDR1 is SGHVS and CDR2 FQNEAQ. This CDR3 has 13 residues. The CDR3: CASSLDSGQPQHF. The CDR3 DNA sequence: TGTGCCAGCAGCTTAGATTCCGGTCAGCCCCAGCATTTT.

The rearrangement joins TRBV19 to TRBJ2-7; tentatively, D is TRBD1 (5 bases). V dropped 3 bases and J dropped 0 bases, with 12 bases sitting between them. The V gene's germline CDR1 is LNHDA and CDR2 SQIVND (reference sequence). The CDR3 runs to 15 residues. CDR3 in DNA: TGTGCCAGTAGTATCGTAGGGGCAAACTCCTACGAGCAGTACTTC. Amino acid sequence: CASSIVGANSYEQYF.

V and J are TRBV19 and TRBJ1-5; D gene unclear. Germline CDR1 reads LNHDA; CDR2 reads SQIVND (reference sequence). V was pared by 1 base and J by 2 bases, with 9 bases between. This CDR3 comprises 15 residues. CDR3 nucleotides: TGTGCCAGTAGTATAGGGGCGGCGGGCAATCAGCCCCAGCATTTT. Translated, it gives CASSIGAAGNQPQHF.

In the case of this clone: Germline and junction disagree at one end, which may indicate a read error. The chain couples TRBV6-5 to TRBJ1-5; D is undetermined. Germline loops: CDR1 MNHEY, CDR2 SVGAGI. There are 13 residues in the CDR3. CDR3 DNA: TGTGCCAGCAGTTACTCGAGCAAGCAGCCCCAGCATTTT. It yields the protein CASSYSSKQPQHF.

This clone was seen a few times. J is TRBJ2-7 and V is TRBV11-2, with D hard to call. The V end was cut by 0 bases, the J end by 4 bases, with 10 bases between. CDR3 length equals 14 residues. Per germline, CDR1 SGHAT and CDR2 FQNNGV. Written as DNA, the CDR3 is TGTGCCAGCAGCTTAGAGCCCTCCTTTTACGAGCAGTACTTC. Protein sequence: CASSLEPSFYEQYF.

This rearrangement joins TRBV5-6 to TRBJ1-2; D call uncertain. Germline V gene lookup returns CDR1 SGHDT and CDR2 YYEEEE. The CDR3 is 14 residues long. Deletions cut 1 base from V and 4 bases from J, with 11 bases between. The CDR3 here is CASSLSGSTYGYTF. CDR3 coding DNA: TGTGCCAGCAGCTTGTCGGGTTCCACCTATGGCTACACCTTC. Using reference TRBV5-6 and TRBJ1-2 for the parts outside the CDR3, the full variable domain is DAGVTQSPTHLIKTRGQQVTLRCSPKSGHDTVSWYQQALGQGPQFIFQYYEEEERQRGNFPDRFSGHQFPNYSSELNVNALLLGDSALYLCASSLSGSTYGYTFGSGTRLTVV.

V and J are TRBV10-1 and TRBJ1-1; 10 bases are a match to TRBD1. This CDR3 has 15 amino acids. With V trimmed by 6 bases and J by 4 bases, 8 bases remained unmatched. CDR1 and CDR2 from the germline V gene are WNHNN and SYGVQD (reference sequence). Here the CDR3 reads CASRVTTGGFTEAFF. Here the CDR3 DNA reads TGCGCCAGCAGAGTAACGACAGGGGGCTTCACTGAAGCTTTCTTT.

The chain recombines TRBV5-4 with TRBJ1-2, with D unclear. The CDR3 contains 13 residues. Germline lookup yields CDR1 SGHNT and CDR2 YYREEE (reference sequence). V was clipped by 4 bases and J by 8 bases, with 15 bases between them. The CDR3 loop reads CASSDQSLGGYTF. CDR3 coding DNA: TGTGCCAGCAGCGACCAGAGCCTGGGAGGCTACACCTTC. The full variable domain, rest sourced from reference TRBV5-4 and TRBJ1-2, is ETGVTQSPTHLIKTRGQQVTLRCSSQSGHNTVSWYQQALGQGPQFIFQYYREEENGRGNFPPRFSGLQFPNYSSELNVNALELDDSALYLCASSDQSLGGYTFGSGTRLTVV.

The V gene is TRBV7-8, the J gene TRBJ1-4; 10 bases line up with TRBD1. With V trimmed by 3 bases and J by 4 bases, 8 bases remained unmatched. Germline loops: CDR1 SGHVS, CDR2 FQNEAQ. CDR3 size: 17 residues. In DNA form, the CDR3 reads TGTGCCAGCAGCTTCCCACGACAGGGGGCTTATAATGAAAAACTGTTTTTT. It translates to CASSFPRQGAYNEKLFF.

The chain recombines TRBV7-3 with TRBJ1-3; D gene uncertain. CDR3 size: 13 residues. Germline V lookup: CDR1 SGHTA, CDR2 FQGTGA. Trimming cost V 6 bases and J 0 bases, with 6 bases left between them. In DNA form, the CDR3 reads TGTGCCAGCAGGGAGAGCTCTGGAAACACCATATATTTT. It yields the protein CASRESSGNTIYF.

The V gene is TRBV2, the J gene TRBJ1-1; 9 positions agree with TRBD1. Germline loops: CDR1 SNHLY, CDR2 FYNNEI. V lost 7 bases to trimming and J lost 1 base; unmatched junction nucleotides: 4. CDR3 length: 14 amino acids. The CDR3 nucleotides read TGTGCCAGCACCGGGACAGGGACGAACACTGAAGCTTTCTTT. The encoded protein is CASTGTGTNTEAFF.

The V and J genes are TRBV7-8 and TRBJ2-3; weak D call: TRBD2 (7 bases). Trimming took off 3 bases at V and 5 bases at J, with 9 bases between the two ends. Germline lookup yields CDR1 SGHVS and CDR2 FQNEAQ. This CDR3 region has 13 residues. The CDR3 nucleotides read TGTGCCAGCAGCTTTAGGGGGGGAGATACGCAGTATTTT. The encoded protein is CASSFRGGDTQYF. Variable domain in full (rest from reference TRBV7-8 and TRBJ2-3): GAGVSQSPRYKVAKRGQDVALRCDPISGHVSLFWYQQALGQGPEFLTYFQNEAQLDKSGLPSDRFFAERPEGSVSTLKIQRTQQEDSAVYLCASSFRGGDTQYFGPGTRLTVL.

The rearrangement links TRBV19 to TRBJ2-6, with a possible D match to TRBD2 (5 bases). Germline CDR1 LNHDA, CDR2 SQIVND (reference sequence). The CDR3 covers 17 residues. V lost 6 bases and J 5 bases, leaving 20 bases between the germline ends. The CDR3 DNA follows: TGTGCCAGTAGGCCGGAATCGGGAAATAAATGGGCCAACGTCCTGACTTTC. The encoded protein is CASRPESGNKWANVLTF.

The chain links TRBV6-6 to TRBJ1-6; D is unclear. Germline CDR1 is MNHNY and CDR2 is SVGAGI (reference sequence). The CDR3 consists of 15 residues. V was shortened by 2 bases and J by 5 bases, with 10 bases between the two germline ends. Written as DNA, the CDR3 is TGTGCCAGCAGTTACGTGACGGGAAATAATTCACCCCTCCACTTT. Translating it yields CASSYVTGNNSPLHF.

In DNA, the CDR3 is TGTGCCAGCTCACCAAACGAAGGAATTTCTGGAAACACCATATATTTT. This gives the protein CASSPNEGISGNTIYF. This chain joins TRBV18 and TRBJ1-3; D not certain. Germline-derived CDR1 and CDR2 are KGHSH and LQKENI. V was pared by 2 bases and J by 1 base, with 12 bases between. This CDR3 has 16 amino acids. The full variable domain, its missing parts supplied by reference TRBV18 and TRBJ1-3, is NAGVMQNPRHLVRRRGQEARLRCSPMKGHSHVYWYRQLPEEGLKFMVYLQKENIIDESGMPKERFSAEFPKEGPSILRIQQVVRGDSAAYFCASSPNEGISGNTIYFGEGSWLTVV.

The chain couples TRBV5-8 to TRBJ2-2; 12 bases are a match to TRBD1. CDR1 and CDR2 from the germline V gene are SGHTS and YDEGEE. The CDR3 spans 19 residues. Losses at the gene ends were 2 bases for V and 3 bases for J; bases not matched to a gene: 11. The CDR3 region has the DNA TGTGCCAGCAGCTTCCCCGGGACAGGGGGCGCTCGGGACACCGGGGAGCTGTTTTTT. Translated: CASSFPGTGGARDTGELFF.

This rearrangement joins TRBV28 to TRBJ2-3; weak D call: TRBD1 (6 bases). CDR1 MDHEN and CDR2 SYDVKM come from the germline V gene. This CDR3 contains 16 residues. Between the trimmed V and J ends, which lost 8 bases and 4 bases, there was a span of 22 bases. The CDR3 sequence is CASPPTGSRTADTQYF. The DNA for the CDR3 is TGTGCCAGCCCTCCCACGGGCTCCAGGACAGCAGATACGCAGTATTTT.

The rearrangement uses TRBV2 and TRBJ1-5; TRBD1 matches 7 bases. After removal of 6 bases from V and 7 bases from J, the junction contained 9 bases not matched to a gene. The CDR3 runs 14 residues. In germline, CDR1 is SNHLY, CDR2 FYNNEI. The CDR3 loop is CASSQQGIRQPQHF. The CDR3 DNA is TGTGCCAGCAGCCAACAGGGGATTCGGCAGCCCCAGCATTTT.

DNA for the CDR3: TGCGCCAGCAGCCAAGATTCGGGACAGTTGGCGAGAGGAAAACTGTTTTTT. Protein product: CASSQDSGQLARGKLFF. This chain joins TRBV4-3 and TRBJ1-4; 7 bases align to TRBD1. Looked up from germline, CDR1 is LGHNA and CDR2 is YSLEER. J gave up 10 bases and V 0 bases, and 14 bases lay outside the gene matches. The CDR3 is 17 amino acids.

The chain uses TRBV14 and TRBJ1-1; D uncertain. This CDR3 is built from 16 residues. The germline V gene has CDR1 SGHDN and CDR2 FVKESK. V was trimmed by 1 base and J by 1 base, leaving 13 bases between them. Here the CDR3 DNA reads TGTGCCAGCAGCCAAGTAATGGGGATCGGGAACACTGAAGCTTTCTTT. The encoded protein is CASSQVMGIGNTEAFF.

This chain uses TRBV4-3 with TRBJ1-2, with 7 bases fitting TRBD1. Per germline, CDR1 LGHNA and CDR2 YSLEER. The V and J ends lost 5 bases and 1 base, in that order; junction bases with no gene match: 10. CDR3 length: 16 residues. The CDR3 region is CASSATIQGINYGYTF. Here the CDR3 DNA reads TGCGCCAGCAGCGCTACCATACAGGGGATTAACTATGGCTACACCTTC.

The genes are TRBV14 and TRBJ1-2, with D possibly TRBD1 on 5 matching bases. Between the trimmed V and J ends, which lost 4 bases and 4 bases, there was a span of 10 bases. Germline CDR1 reads SGHDN; CDR2 reads FVKESK. This CDR3 has 13 residues. CDR3 loop: CASSLSQGYGYTF. The CDR3 DNA reads as TGTGCCAGCAGCCTATCCCAGGGCTATGGCTACACCTTC.

Comment on this clone: Relative to the germline gene, one junction end is altered; a read error may explain this. The rearrangement links TRBV6-1 to TRBJ2-2; D unclear. Looked up from germline, CDR1 is MNHNS and CDR2 is SASEGT. This CDR3 is 15 amino acids long. CDR3 region: CASSADPAATRELFF. In DNA, the CDR3 is TGTGCCAGCAGTGCGGACCCCGCGGCCACCAGGGAGCTGTTTTTT.

V gene TRBV11-2 combines with J gene TRBJ2-3; D call uncertain. CDR3 length equals 14 residues. Germline loops: CDR1 SGHAT, CDR2 FQNNGV. Trimming cost V 4 bases and J 4 bases, with 12 bases left between them. DNA for the CDR3: TGTGCCAGCAGCTCCCCCCGAGATGCAGATACGCAGTATTTT. It specifies CASSSPRDADTQYF.

The CDR3 protein is CATTRDSGHTEAFF. The CDR3 region has the DNA TGTGCCACCACCCGCGACAGCGGCCACACTGAAGCTTTCTTT. The J gene is TRBJ1-1, the V gene TRBV19; D might be TRBD1 (5 bases). Trimming cost V 10 bases and J 3 bases, with 18 bases left between them. CDR3 size: 14 residues. Germline lookup yields CDR1 LNHDA and CDR2 SQIVND (reference sequence). Complete variable domain (other parts from reference TRBV19 and TRBJ1-1): DGGITQSPKYLFRKEGQNVTLSCEQNLNHDAMYWYRQDPGQGLRLIYYSQIVNDFQKGDIAEGYSVSREKKESFPLTVTSAQKNPTAFYLCATTRDSGHTEAFFGQGTRLTVV.

The V gene is TRBV15, the J gene TRBJ2-5, with TRBD2 matching over 8 bases. Germline values: CDR1 LNHNV, CDR2 YYDKDF (reference sequence). The CDR3 loop spans 14 amino acids. V gave up 3 bases and J gave up 4 bases; unmatched junction bases: 4. In DNA, the CDR3 is TGTGCCACCAGCAGTAGCGGGACCGGAGAGACCCAGTACTTC. Its translation: CATSSSGTGETQYF.